The next 5 T cell receptor beta chains were all read from a single sample in a study of blood T cell repertoires in COVID-19. The method was immunoSEQ multiplex PCR; TCRdb's version includes in-frame clones alone and lacks a portion of them. Among some 170,000 clones listed, approximately 80% were seen once. Input material: PBMCs or T cells enriched from blood (not recorded which). These receptors all stem from a man in his fifties who had recovered from COVID-19.

The chain links TRBV5-4 to TRBJ2-3, with D perhaps matching TRBD2 (7 bases). Per the germline V gene, CDR1 is SGHNT and CDR2 is YYREEE (reference sequence). The CDR3 extends over 15 amino acids. Trimming pared 5 bases from V and 0 bases from J, leaving 13 bases between. As DNA, the CDR3 is TGTGCCAGCAGGGAAAGCGGGACAAGCACAGATACGCAGTATTTT. It yields the protein CASRESGTSTDTQYF.

In DNA form, the CDR3 reads TGTGCCACCAGTGATACCAGGCGGGCCTACGAGCAGTACTTC. Translating it yields CATSDTRRAYEQYF. The J gene is TRBJ2-7, the V gene TRBV24-1; TRBD2 is a possible D gene (5 bases). With 3 bases removed from V and 2 bases from J, the gap between germline ends came to 10 bases. This CDR3 region has 14 residues. The V gene's germline CDR1 is KGHDR and CDR2 SFDVKD.

The rearrangement links TRBV5-1 to TRBJ1-1, with 8 nucleotides matching TRBD1. This CDR3 contains 14 residues. Germline V gene lookup returns CDR1 SGHRS and CDR2 YFSETQ. After removal of 6 bases from V and 0 bases from J, the junction contained 4 bases not matched to a gene. The CDR3 spells CASTPTGVNTEAFF. As DNA, the CDR3 is TGCGCCAGCACGCCGACAGGGGTGAACACTGAAGCTTTCTTT.

The sample holds one count of this clone. The chain recombines TRBV27 with TRBJ1-1; TRBD1 might be the D (6 bases). The V gene's germline CDR1 is MNHEY and CDR2 SMNVEV (reference sequence). Trimming took 7 bases from V and 5 from J, leaving 17 bases between them. This CDR3 is 14 amino acids long. This chain's CDR3 is CASTRTAAGTEAFF. The CDR3 DNA sequence: TGTGCCAGCACACGGACAGCCGCAGGGACTGAAGCTTTCTTT.

This clone appeared a single time. The chain combines TRBV10-1 with TRBJ2-6; tentative D call: TRBD1 (5 bases). The CDR3 sequence is 18 residues long. Trimming stripped 5 bases from V and 0 bases from J, with 17 bases between. From germline, CDR1 is WNHNN and CDR2 SYGVQD (reference sequence). DNA for the CDR3: TGCGCCAGCAGTAATTCGGCAGGGAAAGGCTCTGGGGCCAACGTCCTGACTTTC. This gives the protein CASSNSAGKGSGANVLTF.